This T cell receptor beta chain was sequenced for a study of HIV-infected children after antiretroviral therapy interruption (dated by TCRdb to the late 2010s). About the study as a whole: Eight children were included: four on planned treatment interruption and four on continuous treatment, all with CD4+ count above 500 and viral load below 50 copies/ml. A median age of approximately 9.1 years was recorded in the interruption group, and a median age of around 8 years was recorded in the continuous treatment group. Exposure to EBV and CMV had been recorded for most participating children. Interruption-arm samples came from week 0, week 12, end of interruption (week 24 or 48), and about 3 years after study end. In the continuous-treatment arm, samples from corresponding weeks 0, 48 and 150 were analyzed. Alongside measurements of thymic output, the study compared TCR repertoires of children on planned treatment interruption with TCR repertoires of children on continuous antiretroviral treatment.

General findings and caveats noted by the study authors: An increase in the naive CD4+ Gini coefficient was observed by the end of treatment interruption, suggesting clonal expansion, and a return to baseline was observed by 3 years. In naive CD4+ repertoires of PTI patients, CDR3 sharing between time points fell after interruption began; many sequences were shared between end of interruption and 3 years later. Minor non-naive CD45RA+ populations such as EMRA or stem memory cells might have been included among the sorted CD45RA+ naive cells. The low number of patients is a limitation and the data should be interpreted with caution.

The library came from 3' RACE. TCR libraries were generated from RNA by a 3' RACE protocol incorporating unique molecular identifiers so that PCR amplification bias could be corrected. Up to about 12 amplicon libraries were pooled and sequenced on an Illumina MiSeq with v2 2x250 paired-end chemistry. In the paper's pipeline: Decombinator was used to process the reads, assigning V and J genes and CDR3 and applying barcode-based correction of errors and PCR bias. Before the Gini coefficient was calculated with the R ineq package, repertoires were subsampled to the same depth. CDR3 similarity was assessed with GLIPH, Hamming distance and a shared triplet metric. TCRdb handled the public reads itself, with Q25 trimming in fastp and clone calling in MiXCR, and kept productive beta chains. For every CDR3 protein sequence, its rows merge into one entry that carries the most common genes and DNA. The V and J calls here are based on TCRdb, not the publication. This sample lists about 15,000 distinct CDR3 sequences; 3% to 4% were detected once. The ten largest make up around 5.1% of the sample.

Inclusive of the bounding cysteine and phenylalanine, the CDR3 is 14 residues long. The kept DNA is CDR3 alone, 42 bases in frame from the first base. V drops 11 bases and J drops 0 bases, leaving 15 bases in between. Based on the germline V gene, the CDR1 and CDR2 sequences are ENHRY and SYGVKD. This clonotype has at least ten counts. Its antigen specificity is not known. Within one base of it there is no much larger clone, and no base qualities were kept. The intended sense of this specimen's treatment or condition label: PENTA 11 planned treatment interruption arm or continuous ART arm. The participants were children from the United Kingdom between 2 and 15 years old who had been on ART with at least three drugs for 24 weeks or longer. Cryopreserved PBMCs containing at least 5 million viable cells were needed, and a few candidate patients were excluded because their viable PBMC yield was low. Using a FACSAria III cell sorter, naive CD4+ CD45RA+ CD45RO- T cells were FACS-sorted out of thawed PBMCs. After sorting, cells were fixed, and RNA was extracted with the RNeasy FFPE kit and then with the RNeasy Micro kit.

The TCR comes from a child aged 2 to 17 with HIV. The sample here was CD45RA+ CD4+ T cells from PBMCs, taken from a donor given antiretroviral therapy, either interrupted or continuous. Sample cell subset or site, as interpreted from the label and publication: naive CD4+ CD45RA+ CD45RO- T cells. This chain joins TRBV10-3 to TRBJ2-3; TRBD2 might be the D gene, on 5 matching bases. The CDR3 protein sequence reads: CAFSQSGSTDTQYF. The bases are TGTGCCTTCTCCCAGAGCGGAAGCACAGATACGCAGTATTTT.